This T cell receptor (beta chain) came from a study of T cells in Graves' hyperthyroidism and ophthalmopathy. At the level of the study: The blood sample was taken at first diagnosis, before treatment began. Study-wide results and caveats: Most thyroid-expanded clonotypes above 0.001 were also found in blood.

The blood sample predates any ophthalmopathy symptoms, coming from first hyperthyroidism diagnosis. This clonotype showed up many times. Its antigen is still unknown. TCR beta CDR3 regions were amplified from RNA. First-round RT-PCR targeting the TCR CDR3 was performed with the HTBI primer set. TCRdb re-called the multiplex PCR reads with MiXCR, one entry per CDR3 protein. Of about 290,000 distinct CDR3 sequences in the sample, 13% were seen once. V was clipped by 3 bases and J by 3 bases; unmatched bases: 10. The CDR3 runs to 17 residues. The germline gives CDR1 LNHNV, CDR2 YYDKDF (reference sequence).

The chain links TRBV15 to TRBJ2-1, with 8 bases aligning to TRBD2. This TCR derives from a young woman with Graves' hyperthyroidism that later progressed to Graves' ophthalmopathy. Source material: blood. CDR3 sequence reads: CATSSIRIGTSYNEQFF. The CDR3 DNA reads TGTGCCACCAGCAGTATAAGAATCGGGACTAGCTACAATGAGCAGTTCTTC. The full variable domain, completed using reference TRBV15 and TRBJ2-1, is DAMVIQNPRYQVTQFGKPVTLSCSQTLNHNVMYWYQQKSSQAPKLLFHYYDKDFNNEADTPDNFQSRRPNTSFCFLDIRSPGLGDTAMYLCATSSIRIGTSYNEQFFGPGTRLTVL.